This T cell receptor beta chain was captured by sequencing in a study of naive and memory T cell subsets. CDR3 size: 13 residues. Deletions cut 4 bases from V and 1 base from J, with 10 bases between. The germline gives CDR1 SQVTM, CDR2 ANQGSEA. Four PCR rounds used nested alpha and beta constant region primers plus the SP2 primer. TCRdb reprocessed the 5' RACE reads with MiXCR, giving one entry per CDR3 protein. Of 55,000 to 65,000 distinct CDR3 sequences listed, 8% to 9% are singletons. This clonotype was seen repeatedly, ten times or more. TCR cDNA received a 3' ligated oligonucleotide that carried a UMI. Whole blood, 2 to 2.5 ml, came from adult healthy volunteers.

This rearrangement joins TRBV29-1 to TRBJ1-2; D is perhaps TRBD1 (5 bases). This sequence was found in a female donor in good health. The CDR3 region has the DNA TGCAGCGTTGGTCTGACAGATAACTATGGCTACACCTTC. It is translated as CSVGLTDNYGYTF.